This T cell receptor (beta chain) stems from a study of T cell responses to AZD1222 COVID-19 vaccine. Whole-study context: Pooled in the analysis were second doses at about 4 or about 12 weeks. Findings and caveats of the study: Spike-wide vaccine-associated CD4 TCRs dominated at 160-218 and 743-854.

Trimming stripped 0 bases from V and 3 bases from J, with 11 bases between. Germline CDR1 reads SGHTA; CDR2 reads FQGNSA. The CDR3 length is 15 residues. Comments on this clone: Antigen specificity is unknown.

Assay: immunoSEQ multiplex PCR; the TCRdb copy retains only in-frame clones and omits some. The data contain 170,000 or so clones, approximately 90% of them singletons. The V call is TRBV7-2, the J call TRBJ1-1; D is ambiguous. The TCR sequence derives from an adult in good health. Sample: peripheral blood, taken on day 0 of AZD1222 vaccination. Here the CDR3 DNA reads TGTGCCAGCAGCTTAGCCCCGGGATTGTACACTGAAGCTTTCTTT. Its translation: CASSLAPGLYTEAFF.